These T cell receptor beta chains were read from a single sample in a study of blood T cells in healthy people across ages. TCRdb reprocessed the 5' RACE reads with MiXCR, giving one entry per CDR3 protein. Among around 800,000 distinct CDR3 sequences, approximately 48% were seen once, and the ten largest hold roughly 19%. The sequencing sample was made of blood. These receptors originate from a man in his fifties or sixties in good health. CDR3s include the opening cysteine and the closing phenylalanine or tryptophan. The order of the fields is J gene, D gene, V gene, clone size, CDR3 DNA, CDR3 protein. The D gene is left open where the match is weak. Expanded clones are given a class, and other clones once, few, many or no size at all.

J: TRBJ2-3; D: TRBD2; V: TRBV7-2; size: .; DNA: TGTGCCAGCAGCCATTCCCGGGGGGCTAGCGGGGGGAAACACACAGATACGCAGTATTTT; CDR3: CASSHSRGASGGKHTDTQYF
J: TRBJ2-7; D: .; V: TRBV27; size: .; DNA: TGTGCCAGCGGACCGCAGGGTTCCTACGAGCAGTACTTC; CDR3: CASGPQGSYEQYF
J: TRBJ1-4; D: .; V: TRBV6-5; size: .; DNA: TGTGCCAGCAGCCAGGACGGAGGGGAGGAAAAACTGTTTTTT; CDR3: CASSQDGGEEKLFF
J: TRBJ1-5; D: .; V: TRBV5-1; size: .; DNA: TGCGCCAGCAGCTTGGGACAGCATAGCAATCAGCCCCAGCATTTT; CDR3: CASSLGQHSNQPQHF
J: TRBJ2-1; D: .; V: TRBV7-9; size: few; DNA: TGTGCCAGCAGTCCAACCGGGACCACAAACAATGAGCAGTTCTTC; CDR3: CASSPTGTTNNEQFF
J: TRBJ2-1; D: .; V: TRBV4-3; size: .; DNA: TGCGCCAGCAGCCAAGATTGGGGAGGGGGACTGAACAATGAGCAGTTCTTC; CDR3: CASSQDWGGGLNNEQFF
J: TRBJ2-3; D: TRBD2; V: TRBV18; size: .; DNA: TGTGCCAGCTCAAGACCTAGCGGGGGGCCCTCCTCGGCCTCCACAGCTACGCAGTATTTT; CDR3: CASSRPSGGPSSASTATQYF
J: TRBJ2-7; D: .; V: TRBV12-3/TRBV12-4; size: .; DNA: TGTGCCAGCAGTTTAGCGCTCACCGGGGGTGGACCCTACTACGAGCAGTACTTC; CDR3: CASSLALTGGGPYYEQYF
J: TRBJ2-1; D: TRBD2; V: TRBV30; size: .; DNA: TGTGCCTGGAGTGTACTGGGGGGGGAGCAGTTCTTC; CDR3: CAWSVLGGEQFF
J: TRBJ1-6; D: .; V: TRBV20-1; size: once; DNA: TGCAGTGCCACCCGAACTGGGAATAATTCACCCCTCCACTTT; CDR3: CSATRTGNNSPLHF
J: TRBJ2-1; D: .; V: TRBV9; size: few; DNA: TGTGCCAGCAGCGTATGGAGGGTTAGCTCCTACAATGAGCAGTTCTTC; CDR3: CASSVWRVSSYNEQFF
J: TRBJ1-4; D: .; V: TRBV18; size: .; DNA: TGTGCCAGCTCACTCCTAGACGGATCTAATGAAAAACTGTTTTTT; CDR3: CASSLLDGSNEKLFF
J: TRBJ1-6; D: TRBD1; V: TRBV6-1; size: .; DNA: TGTGCCGGCAGCCAACAACCTGGGACAGGCGATTCACCCCTCCACTTT; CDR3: CAGSQQPGTGDSPLHF
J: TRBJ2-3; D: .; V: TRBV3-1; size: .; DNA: TGTGCCAGCAGCCAAGATTTCAACACAGATACGCAGTATTTT; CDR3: CASSQDFNTDTQYF
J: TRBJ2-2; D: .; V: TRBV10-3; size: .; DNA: TGTGCCACCCGAGGATCGTCTGCGACCGGGGAGCTGTTTTTT; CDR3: CATRGSSATGELFF
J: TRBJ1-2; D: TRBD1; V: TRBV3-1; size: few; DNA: TGTGCCAGCAGCCAGGAAGACAGGGCTGGCTACACCTTC; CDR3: CASSQEDRAGYTF